This TCR beta chain was captured in a study of T cells after yellow fever vaccination. Losses at the gene ends were 7 bases for V and 7 bases for J; bases not matched to a gene: 12. The germline V gene encodes CDR1 SEHNR and CDR2 FQNEAQ (reference sequence). The length of the CDR3 is 15 residues. TCR cDNA, made by 5'RACE template switching, carried an added universal primer site and UMIs. Each CDR3 protein is one row after TCRdb ran MiXCR on the 5' RACE reads. This sample has about 160,000 distinct CDR3 sequences; almost 7% occur once, and the top ten carry 2.5%. This clonotype originated in a man aged 18-30 years who received the YFV17D yellow fever vaccine. The J gene is TRBJ2-1, the V gene TRBV7-9; 8 bases fit TRBD2. The sequenced sample was CD4+ T cells sorted from PBMCs, obtained 5 days after the first yellow fever vaccination. This CDR3 reads CASTHDGGAGNEQFF. CDR3 coding DNA: TGTGCCAGCACCCACGACGGGGGGGCAGGGAATGAGCAGTTCTTC. Full variable domain (rest looked up from reference TRBV7-9 and TRBJ2-1): DTGVSQNPRHKITKRGQNVTFRCDPISEHNRLYWYRQTLGQGPEFLTYFQNEAQLEKSRLLSDRFSAERPKGSFSTLEIQRTEQGDSAMYLCASTHDGGAGNEQFFGPGTRLTVL.